The 7 T cell receptor beta chains given below trace back to one sample, sequenced in a study of PD-L1 blockade in urothelial cancer. Using immunoSEQ multiplex PCR, the repertoire was profiled, and TCRdb retains in-frame clones only, with some absent. This table holds 15,000 to 20,000 clones, about 90% found once. Sample: PBMCs, taken around atezolizumab (anti-PD-L1) treatment. The receptors derive from a man aged 45-60 years with urothelial cancer.

The genes are TRBV19 and TRBJ2-1; 7 nucleotides match TRBD2. With 5 bases clipped from V and 4 bases from J, the junction kept 5 bases outside the gene matches. CDR3 length: 14 amino acids. Germline CDR1 LNHDA, CDR2 SQIVND (reference sequence). In DNA form, the CDR3 reads TGTGCCAGTAGTCTGCGGGGGATATACAATGAGCAGTTCTTC. This translates into CASSLRGIYNEQFF.

This chain connects TRBV6-1 to TRBJ2-1; 9 positions agree with TRBD2. There are 15 residues in the CDR3. Trimming took 3 bases from V and 5 from J; bases not matched to a gene: 5. Germline CDR1 MNHNS, CDR2 SASEGT. CDR3 sequence: CASSEKTSGNNEQFF. The CDR3 DNA follows: TGTGCCAGCAGTGAGAAGACTAGCGGAAACAATGAGCAGTTCTTC.

The chain carries TRBV27 and TRBJ2-7; TRBD1 aligns across 8 bases. Trimming took 5 bases from V and 4 from J; bases not matched to a gene: 7. The CDR3 is 14 amino acids. The germline V gene encodes CDR1 MNHEY and CDR2 SMNVEV (reference sequence). The chain's CDR3 is CASSPRDRSYEQYF. The CDR3 DNA is TGTGCCAGCAGTCCTCGGGACAGGAGTTACGAGCAGTACTTC.

CDR3 nucleotide sequence: TGTGCCAGCAGCTCGCTTGGGGTCCGGGACAGACAACGCGTGACCCAGTACTTC. Translation gives CASSSLGVRDRQRVTQYF. The V and J genes are TRBV7-9 and TRBJ2-5; 7 bases line up with TRBD1. The CDR3 contains 18 residues. Germline loops: CDR1 SEHNR, CDR2 FQNEAQ (reference sequence). The trim removed 4 bases at V and 7 bases at J, leaving 21 bases unmatched.

The chain is built from TRBV13 and TRBJ2-3, with 10 bases identical to TRBD2. Trimming removed 5 bases from V and 7 bases from J; junction bases left unmatched: 9. The CDR3 is made up of 15 amino acids. Germline CDR1 and CDR2: PRHDT and FYEKMQ (reference sequence). The CDR3 is CASSHSGRASNTQYF. CDR3 DNA sequence: TGTGCCAGCAGCCACAGCGGGAGGGCATCTAATACGCAGTATTTT.

The chain joins TRBV2 to TRBJ1-4; TRBD1 is a possible D gene (6 bases). The V end was cut by 5 bases, the J end by 8 bases, with 15 bases between. The CDR3 is 14 amino acids. The germline CDR1 and CDR2 sequences are SNHLY and FYNNEI. The CDR3 DNA reads TGTGCCAGCAGTCCACAGGGAATTAACGAAAAACTGTTTTTT. It yields the protein CASSPQGINEKLFF.

The CDR3 region is CASSLSGTGSYEQYF. The CDR3 DNA sequence: TGTGCCAGCAGCTTATCCGGGACAGGCTCCTACGAGCAGTACTTC. V gene TRBV7-6 combines with J gene TRBJ2-7; 8 nucleotides line up with TRBD1. With V trimmed by 2 bases and J by 0 bases, 3 bases remained unmatched. Germline V gene lookup returns CDR1 SGHVS and CDR2 FNYEAQ. This CDR3 is built from 15 residues.